A single TCR beta chain is shown here with its context. The antigen is undetermined. The investigators reverse transcribed all of the isolated RNA, so they sequenced expressed TCRB transcripts. The data were produced by immunoSEQ multiplex PCR, yet TCRdb's version contains in-frame clones alone and is incomplete. The sample has almost 250,000 clones; around an eighth are singletons. These data belong to a study of beta chain features in type 1 diabetes. Study-wide context: Examination covered approximately 100 million sorted cells spanning all samples. Broader study findings: Insertions were fewer and deletions more numerous at VDJ junctions in type 1 diabetes patients. Within the patient group, naive, central memory and Treg TCRB repertoires appeared more similar to each other than within healthy donors.

Without exception, sorted populations had purity beyond 95%. This CDR3 has 14 amino acids. The junction had 7 bases not matched to a gene; V was cut back by 1 base and J by 5 bases. CDR1 GTSNPN and CDR2 SVGIG come from the germline V gene (reference sequence). The TCR comes from a woman aged 40 to 50 in good health. Sequenced input: naive CD4+ T cells from blood. The chain has TRBV30 and TRBJ2-5; 7 nucleotides match TRBD2. The CDR3 nucleotides are TGTGCCTGGAGTGGACTAGCCCCGGGGGAGACCCAGTACTTC. Translated: CAWSGLAPGETQYF.